This TCR beta chain is from a study of blood T cells in healthy people across ages. Whole-study results and caveats: A greater number of naive CD4+ cells and higher diversity distinguished long-lived donors from aged donors.

V lost 8 bases, J lost 4 bases, and 10 bases stayed unmatched. Germline CDR1 reads SNHLY; CDR2 reads FYNNEI. The CDR3 totals 15 residues. Together with a sample-barcoded 5' primer, a J-beta primer mix was included in a second PCR lasting roughly 7 to 11 cycles. Each CDR3 protein gets one entry after TCRdb re-called the 5' RACE reads with MiXCR. The table includes about 760,000 distinct CDR3 sequences, around 25% detected once. This clonotype appeared a few times. What it recognizes is unknown. These data also formed part of another study, on T cells of mothers and their children. That report notes: The authors added sample barcodes and 2-4 random nucleotides using the M1S primer of the second PCR. Each child gave a few million TCR beta CDR3 reads (each mother, over 9 million).

The gene calls are TRBV2 and TRBJ2-1; TRBD1 agrees at 8 bases. This TCR was recovered from a boy younger than 18 in good health. Sample: blood. The CDR3 reads CASQIRDRSYNEQFF. The CDR3 coding sequence is TGTGCCAGCCAGATCCGGGACAGGAGTTACAATGAGCAGTTCTTC.